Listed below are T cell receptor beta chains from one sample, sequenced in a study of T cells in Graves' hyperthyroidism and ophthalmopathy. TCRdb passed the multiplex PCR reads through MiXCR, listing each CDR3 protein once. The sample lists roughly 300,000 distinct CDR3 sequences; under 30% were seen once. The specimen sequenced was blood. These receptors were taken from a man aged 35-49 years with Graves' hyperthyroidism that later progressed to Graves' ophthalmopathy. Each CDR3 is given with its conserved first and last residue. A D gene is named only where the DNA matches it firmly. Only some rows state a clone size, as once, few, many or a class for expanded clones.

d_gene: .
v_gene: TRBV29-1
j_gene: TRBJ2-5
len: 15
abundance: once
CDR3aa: CSVEDLTGRGETQYF
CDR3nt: TGCAGCGTTGAAGACCTGACAGGGAGGGGAGAGACCCAGTACTTC

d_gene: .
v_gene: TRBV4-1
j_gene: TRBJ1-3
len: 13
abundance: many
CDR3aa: CASSQDPGNTIYF
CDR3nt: TGTGCCAGCAGCCAAGATCCCGGAAACACCATATATTTT

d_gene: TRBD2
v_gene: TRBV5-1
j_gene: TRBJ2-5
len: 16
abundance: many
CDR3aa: CASSEGPSGGQETQYF
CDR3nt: TGCGCCAGCAGCGAGGGACCGTCGGGAGGCCAAGAGACCCAGTACTTC

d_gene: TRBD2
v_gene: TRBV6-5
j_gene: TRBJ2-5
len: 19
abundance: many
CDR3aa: CASSYGPGTSGYFGETQYF
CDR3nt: TGTGCCAGCAGTTACGGGCCCGGGACTAGCGGCTACTTTGGAGAGACCCAGTACTTC

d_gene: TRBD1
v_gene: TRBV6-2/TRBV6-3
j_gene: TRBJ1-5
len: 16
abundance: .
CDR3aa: CASSSPRTGRPQPQHF
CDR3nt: TGTGCCAGCAGCTCCCCAAGGACAGGGCGTCCTCAGCCCCAGCATTTT

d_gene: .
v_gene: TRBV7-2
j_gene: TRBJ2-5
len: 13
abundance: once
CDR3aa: CASTTEIQETQYF
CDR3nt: TGTGCCAGCACCACGGAGATACAAGAGACCCAGTACTTC

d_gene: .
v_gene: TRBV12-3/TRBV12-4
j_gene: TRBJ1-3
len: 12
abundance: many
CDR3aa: CASTRQGNTIYF
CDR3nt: TGTGCCAGCACCCGACAGGGAAACACCATATATTTT

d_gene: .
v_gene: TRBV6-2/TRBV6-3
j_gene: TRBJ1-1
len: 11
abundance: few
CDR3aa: CASSNRRRAFF
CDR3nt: TGTGCCAGCAGTAACCGACGACGAGCTTTCTTT

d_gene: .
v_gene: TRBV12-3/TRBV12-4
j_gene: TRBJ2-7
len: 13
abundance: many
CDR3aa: CASSRLSSYEQYF
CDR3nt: TGTGCCAGCAGTCGACTTAGCTCCTACGAGCAGTACTTC

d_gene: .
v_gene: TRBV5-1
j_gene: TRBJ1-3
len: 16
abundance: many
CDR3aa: CASSPQPTGGGNTIYF
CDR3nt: TGCGCCAGCAGCCCACAACCTACAGGCGGCGGAAACACCATATATTTT

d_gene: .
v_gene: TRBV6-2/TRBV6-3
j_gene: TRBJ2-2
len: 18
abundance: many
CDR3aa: CASSYRLFSPDFTGELFF
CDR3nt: TGTGCCAGCAGTTACCGTTTATTCAGCCCCGACTTCACCGGGGAGCTGTTTTTT

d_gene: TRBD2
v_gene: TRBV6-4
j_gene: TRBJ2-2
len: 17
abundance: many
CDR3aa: CASSPVTSGRNTGELFF
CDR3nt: TGTGCCAGCAGTCCCGTTACTAGCGGGAGGAACACCGGGGAGCTGTTTTTT

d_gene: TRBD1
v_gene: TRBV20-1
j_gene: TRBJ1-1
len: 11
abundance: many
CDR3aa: CSATDRGKAFF
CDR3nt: TGCAGTGCTACAGACAGGGGTAAAGCTTTCTTT

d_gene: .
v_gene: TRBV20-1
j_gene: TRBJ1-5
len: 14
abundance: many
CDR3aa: CSARGGNSNQPQHF
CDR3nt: TGCAGTGCCAGGGGAGGGAATAGCAATCAGCCCCAGCATTTT

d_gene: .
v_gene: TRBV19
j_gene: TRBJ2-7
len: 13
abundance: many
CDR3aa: CASSIGRTGEQYF
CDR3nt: TGTGCCAGTAGTATAGGTAGGACGGGAGAGCAGTACTTC

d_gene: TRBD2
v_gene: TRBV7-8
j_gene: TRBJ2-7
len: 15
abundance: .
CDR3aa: CASSSTSGRAGEQYF
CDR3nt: TGTGCCAGCAGCTCGACTAGCGGGAGGGCGGGCGAGCAGTACTTC

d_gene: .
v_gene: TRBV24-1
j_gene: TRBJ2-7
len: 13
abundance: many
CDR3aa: CATSDLTGYEQYF
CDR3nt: TGTGCCACCAGTGATTTGACAGGTTACGAGCAGTACTTC

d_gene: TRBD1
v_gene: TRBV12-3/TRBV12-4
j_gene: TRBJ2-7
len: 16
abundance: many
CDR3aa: CASSFGTGEVGGEQYF
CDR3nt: TGTGCCAGCAGTTTTGGGACAGGGGAGGTGGGCGGGGAGCAGTACTTC

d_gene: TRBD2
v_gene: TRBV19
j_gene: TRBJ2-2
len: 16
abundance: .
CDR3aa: CASRPGTSGYTGELFF
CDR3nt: TGTGCCAGTAGACCCGGGACTAGCGGGTACACCGGGGAGCTGTTTTTT

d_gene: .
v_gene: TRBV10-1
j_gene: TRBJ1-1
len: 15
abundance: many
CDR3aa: CASSETSLPNTEAFF
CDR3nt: TGCGCCAGCAGTGAGACCAGTCTCCCGAACACTGAAGCTTTCTTT

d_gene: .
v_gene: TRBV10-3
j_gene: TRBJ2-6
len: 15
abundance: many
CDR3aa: CAITQTSAGANVLTF
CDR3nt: TGTGCCATCACACAGACCTCGGCGGGGGCCAACGTCCTGACTTTC

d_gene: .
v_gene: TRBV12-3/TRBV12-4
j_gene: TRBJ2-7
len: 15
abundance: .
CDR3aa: CASSPLGAALHEQYF
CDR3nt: TGTGCCAGCAGTCCCCTGGGGGCGGCGCTTCACGAGCAGTACTTC

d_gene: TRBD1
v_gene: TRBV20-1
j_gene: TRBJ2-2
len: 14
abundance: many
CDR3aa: CSVDRGPNTGELFF
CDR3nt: TGCAGTGTTGACAGGGGGCCGAACACCGGGGAGCTGTTTTTT

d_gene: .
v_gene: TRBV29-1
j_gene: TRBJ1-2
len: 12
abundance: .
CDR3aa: CSVDAGGYGYTF
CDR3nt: TGCAGCGTTGATGCGGGTGGTTATGGCTACACCTTC

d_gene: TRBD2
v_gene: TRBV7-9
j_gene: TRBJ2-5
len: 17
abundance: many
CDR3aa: CASSLASTSGRKETQYF
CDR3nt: TGTGCCAGCAGCTTAGCCAGTACTAGCGGGAGAAAAGAGACCCAGTACTTC

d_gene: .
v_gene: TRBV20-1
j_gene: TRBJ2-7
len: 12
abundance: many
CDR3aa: CSASRSTYEQYF
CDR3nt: TGCAGTGCTAGCCGGTCGACCTACGAGCAGTACTTC

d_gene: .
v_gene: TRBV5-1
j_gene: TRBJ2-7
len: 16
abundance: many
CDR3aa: CATSGTAGLERYEQYF
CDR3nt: TGCGCCACCTCCGGGACTGCGGGTCTAGAGCGCTACGAGCAGTACTTC

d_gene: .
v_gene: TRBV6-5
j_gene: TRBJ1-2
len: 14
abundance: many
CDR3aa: CASNQPSGQRGYTF
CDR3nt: TGTGCCAGCAATCAACCTTCGGGCCAACGGGGCTACACCTTC

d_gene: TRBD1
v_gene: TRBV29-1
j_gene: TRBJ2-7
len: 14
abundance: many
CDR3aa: CSVVGGQGSYKQYF
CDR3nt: TGCAGCGTTGTCGGGGGACAGGGGTCTTACAAGCAGTACTTC

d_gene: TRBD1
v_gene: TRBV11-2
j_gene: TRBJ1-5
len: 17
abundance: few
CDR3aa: CASGQGHTIYSNQPQHF
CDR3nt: TGTGCCAGCGGACAGGGACACACGATATATAGCAATCAGCCCCAGCATTTT

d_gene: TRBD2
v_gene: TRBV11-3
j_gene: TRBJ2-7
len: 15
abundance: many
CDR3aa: CASSPHGGRAHEQYF
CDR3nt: TGTGCCAGCAGCCCCCACGGCGGGAGGGCCCACGAGCAGTACTTC

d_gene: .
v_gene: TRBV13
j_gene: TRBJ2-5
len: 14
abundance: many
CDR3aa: CASGRQGSAETQYF
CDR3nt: TGTGCCAGCGGGAGGCAGGGAAGTGCGGAGACCCAGTACTTC

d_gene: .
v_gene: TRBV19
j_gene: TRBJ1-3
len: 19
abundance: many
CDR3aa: CATIPRAHLGEISGNTIYF
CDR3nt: TGTGCCACCATCCCGCGTGCCCACCTGGGCGAGATCTCTGGAAACACCATATATTTT

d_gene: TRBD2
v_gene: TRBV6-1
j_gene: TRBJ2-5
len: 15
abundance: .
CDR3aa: CASRLAGGPMETQYF
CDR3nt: TGTGCCAGCAGGCTGGCGGGAGGGCCCATGGAGACCCAGTACTTC

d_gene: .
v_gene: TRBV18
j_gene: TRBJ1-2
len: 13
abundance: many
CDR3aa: CASSQGPNYGYTF
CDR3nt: TGTGCCAGCTCACAAGGGCCTAACTATGGCTACACCTTC

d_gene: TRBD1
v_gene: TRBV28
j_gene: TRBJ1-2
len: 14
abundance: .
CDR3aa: CASSRDRADYGYTF
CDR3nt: TGTGCCAGCAGCCGGGACAGAGCAGACTATGGCTACACCTTC

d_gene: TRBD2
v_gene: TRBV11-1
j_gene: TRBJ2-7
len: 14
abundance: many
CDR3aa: CASSTPAGGYEQYF
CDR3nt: TGTGCCAGCAGCACCCCGGCGGGAGGGTACGAGCAGTACTTC

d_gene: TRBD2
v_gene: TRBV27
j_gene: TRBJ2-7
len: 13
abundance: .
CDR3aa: CASSPSGSNEQYF
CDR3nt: TGTGCCAGCAGTCCTAGCGGGAGCAACGAGCAGTACTTC

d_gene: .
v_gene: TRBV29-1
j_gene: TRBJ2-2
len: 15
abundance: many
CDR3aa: CSVAGAGTQTGELFF
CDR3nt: TGCAGCGTTGCAGGGGCCGGGACCCAGACCGGGGAGCTGTTTTTT

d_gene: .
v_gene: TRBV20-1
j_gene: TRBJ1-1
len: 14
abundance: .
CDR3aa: CSARGTAAGTEAFF
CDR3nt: TGCAGTGCTAGAGGAACGGCGGCGGGGACTGAAGCTTTCTTT

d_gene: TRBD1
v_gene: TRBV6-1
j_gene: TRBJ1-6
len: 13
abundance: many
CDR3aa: CAASTGEHSPLHF
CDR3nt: TGTGCCGCTTCGACAGGGGAACATTCACCCCTCCACTTT

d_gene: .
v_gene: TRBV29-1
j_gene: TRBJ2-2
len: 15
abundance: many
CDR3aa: CSVVRGQTNTGELFF
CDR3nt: TGCAGCGTTGTAAGAGGACAAACAAACACCGGGGAGCTGTTTTTT

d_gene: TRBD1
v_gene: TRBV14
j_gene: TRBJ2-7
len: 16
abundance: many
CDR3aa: CASSQKGQGVTYEQYF
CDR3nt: TGTGCCAGCAGCCAAAAAGGACAGGGGGTAACCTACGAGCAGTACTTC

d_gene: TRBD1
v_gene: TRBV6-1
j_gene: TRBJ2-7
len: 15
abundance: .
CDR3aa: CASSKQGQLGYEQYF
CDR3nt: TGTGCCAGCAGCAAGCAGGGACAGTTGGGCTACGAGCAGTACTTC

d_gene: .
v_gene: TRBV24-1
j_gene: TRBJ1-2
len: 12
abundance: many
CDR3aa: CATSTGTHGYTF
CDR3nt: TGTGCCACCTCGACAGGAACCCATGGCTACACCTTC

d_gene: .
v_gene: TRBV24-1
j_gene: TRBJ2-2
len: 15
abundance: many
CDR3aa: CATSDLTELTGELFF
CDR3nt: TGTGCCACCAGTGATTTAACAGAACTGACCGGGGAGCTGTTTTTT

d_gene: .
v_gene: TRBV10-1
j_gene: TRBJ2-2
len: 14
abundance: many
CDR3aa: CASSDSLEAGELFF
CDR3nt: TGCGCCAGTTCGGACAGTTTGGAAGCCGGGGAGCTGTTTTTT

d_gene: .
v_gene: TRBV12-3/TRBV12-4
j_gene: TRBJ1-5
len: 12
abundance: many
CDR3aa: CAIGQLNQPQHF
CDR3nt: TGTGCCATCGGACAGTTAAATCAGCCCCAGCATTTT

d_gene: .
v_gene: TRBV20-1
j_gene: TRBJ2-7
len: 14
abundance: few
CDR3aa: CSARRAGLFLEQYF
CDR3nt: TGCAGTGCTAGACGAGCGGGCTTGTTCCTCGAGCAGTACTTC

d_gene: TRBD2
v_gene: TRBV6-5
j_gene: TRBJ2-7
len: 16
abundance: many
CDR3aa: CASRIGAGGFNYEQYF
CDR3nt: TGTGCCAGCAGGATCGGAGCGGGAGGCTTCAACTACGAGCAGTACTTC

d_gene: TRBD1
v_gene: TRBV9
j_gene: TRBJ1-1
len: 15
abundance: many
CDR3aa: CASSLRGRADTEAFF
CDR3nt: TGTGCCAGCAGCCTTAGGGGGCGGGCTGACACTGAAGCTTTCTTT

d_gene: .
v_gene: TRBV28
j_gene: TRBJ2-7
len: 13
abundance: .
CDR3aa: CASTRTLGRGQYF
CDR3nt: TGTGCCAGCACCCGTACACTCGGGAGAGGGCAGTACTTC

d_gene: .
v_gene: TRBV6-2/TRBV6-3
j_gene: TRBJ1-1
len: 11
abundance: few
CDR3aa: CASSWLLEAFF
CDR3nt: TGTGCCAGCAGTTGGCTTCTTGAAGCTTTCTTT

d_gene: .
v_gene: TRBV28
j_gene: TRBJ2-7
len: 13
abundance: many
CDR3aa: CASTSAGVYEQYF
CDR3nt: TGTGCCAGCACCTCAGCCGGGGTTTACGAGCAGTACTTC

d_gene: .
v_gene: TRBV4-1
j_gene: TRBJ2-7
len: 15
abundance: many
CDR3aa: CASSQRGGAAYEQYF
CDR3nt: TGCGCCAGCAGCCAGAGGGGGGGGGCGGCCTACGAGCAGTACTTC

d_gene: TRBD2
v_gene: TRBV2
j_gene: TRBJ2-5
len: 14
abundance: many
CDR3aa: CASNRERGGETQYF
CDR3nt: TGTGCCAGCAATCGAGAACGGGGGGGAGAGACCCAGTACTTC

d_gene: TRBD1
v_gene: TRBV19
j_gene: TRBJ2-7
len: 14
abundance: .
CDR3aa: CASSNRGFKDEQYF
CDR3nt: TGTGCCAGTAGTAACAGGGGGTTTAAGGACGAGCAGTACTTC

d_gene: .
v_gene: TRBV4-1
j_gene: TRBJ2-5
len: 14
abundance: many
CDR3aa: CASSQVQSPETQYF
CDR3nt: TGCGCCAGCAGCCAAGTTCAGTCGCCCGAGACCCAGTACTTC

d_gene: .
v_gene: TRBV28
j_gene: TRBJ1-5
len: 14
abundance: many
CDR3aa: CASTRMGLNQPQHF
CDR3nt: TGTGCCAGCACCCGGATGGGGCTCAATCAGCCCCAGCATTTT

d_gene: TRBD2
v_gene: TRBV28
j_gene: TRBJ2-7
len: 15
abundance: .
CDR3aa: CASSPTSVSSYEQYF
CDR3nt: TGTGCCAGCAGCCCTACTAGCGTGAGCTCCTACGAGCAGTACTTC